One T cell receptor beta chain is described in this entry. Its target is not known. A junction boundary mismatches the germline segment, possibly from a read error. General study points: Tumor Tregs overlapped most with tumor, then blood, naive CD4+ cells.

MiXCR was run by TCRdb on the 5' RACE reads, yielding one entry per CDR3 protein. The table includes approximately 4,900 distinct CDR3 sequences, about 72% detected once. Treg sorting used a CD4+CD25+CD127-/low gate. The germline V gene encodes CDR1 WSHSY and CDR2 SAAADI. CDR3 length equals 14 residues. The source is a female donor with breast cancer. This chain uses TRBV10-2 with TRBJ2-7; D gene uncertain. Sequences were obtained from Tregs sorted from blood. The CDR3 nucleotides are TGTGCCAGCAGCTTAGATATGGTAGGGCACGAGCAGTACTTC. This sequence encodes CASSLDMVGHEQYF.